The table lists the clone carrying this TCR beta chain with a count of one. The blood RNA (from unsorted whole blood) was obtained, and germline DNA was also extracted. These data come from a study of tumor-infiltrating lymphocytes in primary liver carcinoma. With roughly 500 ng total RNA as template and a constant-region primer, TCR beta cDNA was made. Library construction for TCR beta comprised three nested multiplex PCR rounds performed with slightly modified ARM-PCR. TCRdb re-analysed the multiplex PCR reads in MiXCR, keeping a single row per CDR3 protein. This sample has about 180,000 distinct CDR3 sequences, with about 55% found just once. The sample consisted of peripheral blood. The sequence was collected from a man in his forties or fifties with primary liver carcinoma and hepatitis B virus infection.

The CDR3 here is CASTPTETYEQYF. In DNA form, the CDR3 reads TGTGCCAGCACCCCGACAGAAACCTACGAGCAGTACTTC. V is TRBV11-2 and J is TRBJ2-7, with D tentatively TRBD1 (5 bases). Trimming stripped 7 bases from V and 2 bases from J, with 12 bases between. Germline V gene sequence: CDR1 SGHAT, CDR2 FQNNGV. This CDR3 region has 13 residues.